Listed below are T cell receptor beta chains from one sample, sequenced in a study of T cells in Graves' hyperthyroidism and ophthalmopathy. TCRdb reanalysed the multiplex PCR reads using MiXCR and keeps one entry per CDR3 protein. The sample contains over 700,000 distinct CDR3 sequences, 35% of which appear only once. Sequences were obtained from blood. The source is a woman in her 40s with Graves' hyperthyroidism. Both conserved end residues are part of each CDR3.

TRBV6-5	14	TRBJ1-6	CASSNREGNSPLHF
TRBV6-5	15	TRBJ1-4	CASSWDRETNEKLFF
TRBV7-8	16	TRBJ2-5	CASSPLRLAELETQYF
TRBV10-3	15	TRBJ2-7	CAISDSMAVGYEQYF
TRBV7-4	17	TRBJ1-6	CASSLSDGGENNSPLHF
TRBV7-3	15	TRBJ1-4	CASSGNRGAYEKLFF
TRBV6-6	12	TRBJ1-3	CASSNTGNTIYF
TRBV5-8	16	TRBJ2-6	CASSLAVGSGANVLTF
TRBV29-1	12	TRBJ2-5	CSVETPGETQYF
TRBV7-3	17	TRBJ2-2	CASSPGLADSNTGELFF
TRBV12-3/TRBV12-4	14	TRBJ2-7	CASRSGTEAYEQYF
TRBV5-4	13	TRBJ1-2	CASLGTGGHGYTF
TRBV5-4	14	TRBJ1-6	CASSLNGGSSPLHF
TRBV4-2	16	TRBJ2-7	CASSHLAGTFSYEQYF
TRBV7-9	13	TRBJ1-2	CASSSDRAHGYTF
TRBV5-4	16	TRBJ1-1	CASSQAGTADRLQAFF
TRBV7-8	13	TRBJ2-7	CASGGGEVYEQYF
TRBV10-2	14	TRBJ1-2	CASSPQDGNYGYTF
TRBV24-1	12	TRBJ1-2	CATSTPNYGYTF
TRBV19	17	TRBJ2-2	CASSPGLAGGPNGELFF
TRBV10-2	16	TRBJ2-7	CASSPQEGTGSNEQYF
TRBV29-1	12	TRBJ2-3	CSVDLGSDTQYF
TRBV2	14	TRBJ2-7	CASSKSGGSYEQYF
TRBV15	16	TRBJ2-3	CATSRGDTVSADTQYF
TRBV20-1	14	TRBJ2-7	CSARPLGTSYEQYF
TRBV10-2	15	TRBJ1-1	CASSGRGQGKTEAFF
TRBV24-1	19	TRBJ2-5	CASSQDHPGGLAGKETQYF
TRBV2	14	TRBJ1-3	CATDRGFSGNTIYF
TRBV6-5	15	TRBJ1-4	CASSYSSTSNEKLFF
TRBV7-8	15	TRBJ2-7	CASSLGTGGRYEQYF
TRBV6-5	11	TRBJ1-1	CASSQGGGAFF
TRBV19	13	TRBJ1-5	CASWGAVDQPQHF
TRBV2	14	TRBJ1-5	CASSFRGFNQPQHF
TRBV20-1	11	TRBJ2-7	CSAMAVSEQYF
TRBV10-3	18	TRBJ2-7	CAISESTGGTGAVHEQYF
TRBV7-9	15	TRBJ1-1	CASSTGQGAWTEAFF
TRBV7-2	13	TRBJ2-7	CASSPQAMGEQYF
TRBV2	14	TRBJ1-5	CASSGTGEYQPQHF
TRBV24-1	13	TRBJ1-2	CATSDWTGYGYTF
TRBV11-2	16	TRBJ2-2	CASSLPPAEVTGELFF
TRBV28	14	TRBJ2-2	CASSLWRGAGELFF
TRBV20-1	16	TRBJ1-2	CSASSSRGVKLYGYTF
TRBV5-6	15	TRBJ2-2	CASSLFGTGGAELFF
TRBV7-9	13	TRBJ1-1	CASSFVRNTEAFF
TRBV4-3	14	TRBJ1-2	CASSQIQGLSGYTF
TRBV20-1	16	TRBJ2-7	CSARDLSGRAFYEQYF
TRBV5-1	14	TRBJ2-2	CASSMGGTTGELFF
TRBV7-9	14	TRBJ1-1	CASSFSGANTEAFF